This record concerns one T cell receptor beta chain sequence. Its antigen is not identified. A single record per CDR3 protein comes from TCRdb applying MiXCR to the RT-PCR reads. The table includes approximately 290,000 distinct CDR3 sequences, about 20% detected once. The data stem from a study of response to subunit inactivated influenza vaccine. Whole-study findings and limits: The authors suggested that every seasonal influenza vaccination recruits few new T cells.

V was pared by 4 bases and J by 2 bases, with 11 bases between. The CDR3 is 14 residues long. Looked up from germline, CDR1 is SGHTA and CDR2 is FQGNSA. The chain links TRBV7-2 to TRBJ1-2; no reliable D call. The clonotype originates from a man aged 50-75 years who received an inactivated influenza vaccine. The specimen was PBMCs from blood, collected 21 months after vaccination. This CDR3 reads CASSSGRVNYGYTF. The CDR3 DNA follows: TGTGCCAGCAGCTCCGGACGGGTGAACTATGGCTACACCTTC.